This T cell receptor (beta chain) comes out of a study of Graves' ophthalmopathy and Graves' hyperthyroidism. Study-wide results and limits: The authors also found most expanded thyroid clonotypes above 0.001 frequency in blood. A 13-signature model separated ophthalmopathy from stable hyperthyroidism, reaching less than 90% sensitivity and almost 82% specificity cross-validated.

Amplified TCR beta CDR3 regions were obtained using RNA transcripts as template. In the first round, RT-PCR was carried out with HTBI primers, and a multiplex PCR formed the second round. MiXCR, applied by TCRdb to the multiplex PCR reads, yields one record per CDR3 protein. The table records approximately 380,000 distinct CDR3 sequences, 20% to 25% of them present only once. Only newly diagnosed hyperthyroidism patients aged 18 to 65, with under 2 months' duration, were enrolled. PBMCs had their origin in fresh peripheral blood (approximately 10 ml). This clonotype appeared a few times. The antigen is not known. Material for sequencing was peripheral blood. This sequence was found in a woman younger than 30 with stable Graves' hyperthyroidism.

The CDR3 sequence is CASGLQPLAGGPLETYEQYF. As DNA, the CDR3 is TGTGCTAGTGGCCTACAACCACTAGCGGGAGGGCCTTTAGAGACCTACGAGCAGTACTTC. The rearrangement uses TRBV12-5 and TRBJ2-7; 13 bases agree with TRBD2. J gave up 2 bases and V 6 bases, and 19 bases lay outside the gene matches. The CDR3 length is 20 residues. Germline loops: CDR1 LGHNT, CDR2 FRNRAP. The complete variable domain, with remaining parts taken from reference TRBV12-5 and TRBJ2-7, reads DARVTQTPRHKVTEMGQEVTMRCQPILGHNTVFWYRQTMMQGLELLAYFRNRAPLDDSGMPKDRFSAEMPDATLATLKIQPSEPRDSAVYFCASGLQPLAGGPLETYEQYFGPGTRLTVT.